This T cell receptor (beta chain) was identified during a study of blood T cell repertoires in COVID-19 (dated by TCRdb to about 2020). The study in broad terms: Collaborator samples came from the United States, Italy and Spain and covered acute and convalescent phases of COVID-19. The prospective study material was composed of cDNA or gDNA derived from T cells, B-cell-depleted T cells, or PBMCs. The repertoires were released in a freely available public database intended as a resource for research on the immune response to SARS-CoV-2. A de-identified subject ID, COVID-19 status, age in years and sex were almost always included in the sample metadata. Where available, HLA class I and class II types were taken from metadata supplied by the sample provider and were not determined by assay-based typing. Deeply sampled blood TCRbeta repertoires from subjects exposed to, actively infected with, or recovered from COVID-19 were included in the dataset. Samples came from the ongoing ImmuneRACE study (first 160 participants) plus 1,254 subjects from 6 global collaborators. Overall results and qualifications from the work: Clinical and demographic metadata were provided uncurated, with the amount varying by source and participant.

Participants in the prospective study were enrolled through a virtual design, were aged roughly 18 to 100 years, and lived in approximately 24 United States geographic areas. In the prospective study, cohorts were assigned on the basis of participant-reported clinical history obtained from a screening survey and a study questionnaire. Recovered participants in ImmuneRACE Cohort 3 were defined by two consecutive negative NP/OP PCR tests, clearance by a healthcare professional, or resolution of symptoms. In the prospective study, mobile phlebotomists collected whole blood, serum and a nasopharyngeal or oropharyngeal swab from each participant. Additional blood draws and questionnaires over an approximately two-month period could optionally be provided by prospective study participants. Before DNA extraction, blood samples from the prospective study were shipped at room temperature or frozen. The immunoSEQ Assay, a bias-controlled multiplex PCR, was used to amplify TCRbeta CDR3 regions from genomic DNA. The original pipeline was this. The number of nucleated cells in each sample was estimated by amplification of reference gene primers within the assay. Sequence reads were collapsed and filtered to measure the absolute abundance of every unique TCRbeta CDR3 rearrangement. For each sample, productive Simpson clonality was calculated by taking the square root of Simpson's diversity index across productive rearrangements. In TCRdb, the immuneACCESS table is reduced to in-frame sequences with V and J assigned. These tables do not hold every clone; where another copy was compared, an unresolved V gene accounts for under half, and the others remain unexplained. V and J calls and clone size follow that table, whereas D and trimming were derived from the DNA. The sample table holds about 330,000 clones, of which 70% to 90% were seen once. The top ten clonotypes cover 5.3% of the sample.

Worth noting for this clone: Its antigen specificity is not known. Qualities for individual bases were not recorded, and no much larger clone is one base off.

The V end gives up 3 bases and the J end 3 bases, leaving 7 bases in the junction not matched to a gene. CDR1 SNHLY and CDR2 FYNNEI were looked up in the germline V gene. The CDR3 contains 15 residues, cysteine and phenylalanine counted. Only CDR3 DNA remains: 45 bases, in frame from the first base. Recombination joined TRBV2 with TRBJ2-5, and TRBD1 matches 7 of the central bases. This receptor was taken from a woman younger than 45 who had recovered from COVID-19. The sample taken for sequencing was PBMCs or T cells enriched from blood (not recorded which). The CDR3 in this case is CASSDPRDREETQYF. The base sequence is TGTGCCAGCAGTGACCCGCGAGACAGGGAAGAGACCCAGTACTTC. The reference TRBV2 and TRBJ2-5 proteins fill in what lies around the CDR3, so the full variable domain reads EPEVTQTPSHQVTQMGQEVILRCVPISNHLYFYWYRQILGQKVEFLVSFYNNEISEKSEIFDDQFSVERPDGSNFTLKIRSTKLEDSAMYFCASSDPRDREETQYFGPGTRLLVL.